The sequence of this T cell receptor beta chain was determined in a study of regulatory T cells in long-lasting Graves disease. Study overall: New Graves' disease cases had less than 3 months of antithyroid drugs.

To make TCR beta libraries, researchers used iRepertoire HTBI primers and Arm-PCR of CDR3 regions. Using its own MiXCR run on the multiplex PCR reads, TCRdb lists one record per CDR3 protein. The sample lists more than 400,000 distinct CDR3 sequences, roughly 17% seen once, with roughly 10% in the top ten. The germline V gene encodes CDR1 ENHRY and CDR2 SYGVKD. The CDR3 extends over 13 amino acids. V dropped 7 bases and J dropped 3 bases, with 12 bases sitting between them. This sample's time point: newly diagnosed GD, antithyroid drugs for less than 3 months. Following extraction of RNA from PBMCs, that RNA was used to make the TCR library. The same specimen was also included in a second study, on T cells in Graves' hyperthyroidism and ophthalmopathy.

Sequencing used peripheral blood mononuclear cells (PBMCs), obtained at new diagnosis, from a patient treated with antithyroid drugs. The J gene is TRBJ1-2, the V gene TRBV10-3; possibly TRBD1 for D (5 bases). This sequence originates from a woman younger than 45 with Graves disease. CDR3 sequence: CAITPGTDYGYTF. The CDR3 region has the DNA TGTGCCATCACCCCCGGGACGGACTATGGCTACACCTTC.